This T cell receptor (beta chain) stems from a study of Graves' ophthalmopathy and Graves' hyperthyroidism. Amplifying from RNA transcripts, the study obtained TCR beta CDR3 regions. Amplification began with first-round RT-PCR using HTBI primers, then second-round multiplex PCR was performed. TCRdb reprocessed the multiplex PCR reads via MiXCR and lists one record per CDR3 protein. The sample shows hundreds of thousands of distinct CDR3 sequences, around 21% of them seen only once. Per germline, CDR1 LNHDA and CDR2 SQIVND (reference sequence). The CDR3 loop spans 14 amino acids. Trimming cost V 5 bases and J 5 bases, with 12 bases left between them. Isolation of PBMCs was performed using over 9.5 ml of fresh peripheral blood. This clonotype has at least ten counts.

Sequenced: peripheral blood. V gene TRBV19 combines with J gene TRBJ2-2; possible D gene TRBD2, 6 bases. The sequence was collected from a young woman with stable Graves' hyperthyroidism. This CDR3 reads CASSSGVGTGELFF. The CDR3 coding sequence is TGTGCCAGTAGTTCGGGAGTAGGGACCGGGGAGCTGTTTTTT.